This T cell receptor beta chain was documented in a study of blood T cell repertoires in COVID-19. Study overall: T cells, B-cell-depleted T cells, or PBMCs provided the cDNA or gDNA that served as material.

Trimming left V 4 bases short and J 5 bases short, with 17 bases between. Per germline, CDR1 MDHEN and CDR2 SYDVKM. The CDR3 covers 15 residues. Clones were read by immunoSEQ multiplex PCR, and TCRdb kept only the in-frame ones, dropping some. The data hold around 260,000 clones, with 70% to 90% observed a single time. The study drew participants aged about 18 to 89 years from around 24 US areas. Each participant's cohort was designated according to participant-reported clinical history. Symptom resolution, clearance, or two negative PCRs marked the recovered donors of Cohort 3. The chain joins TRBV28 to TRBJ1-2; D remains ambiguous. Sequenced material: PBMCs or T cells enriched from blood (not recorded which). The clonotype was recovered from a woman under 40 who had recovered from COVID-19. The CDR3 DNA reads as TGTGCCAGCAGTTGGGGAGGGTTGGCGCGGTATGGCTACACCTTC. Its translation: CASSWGGLARYGYTF.